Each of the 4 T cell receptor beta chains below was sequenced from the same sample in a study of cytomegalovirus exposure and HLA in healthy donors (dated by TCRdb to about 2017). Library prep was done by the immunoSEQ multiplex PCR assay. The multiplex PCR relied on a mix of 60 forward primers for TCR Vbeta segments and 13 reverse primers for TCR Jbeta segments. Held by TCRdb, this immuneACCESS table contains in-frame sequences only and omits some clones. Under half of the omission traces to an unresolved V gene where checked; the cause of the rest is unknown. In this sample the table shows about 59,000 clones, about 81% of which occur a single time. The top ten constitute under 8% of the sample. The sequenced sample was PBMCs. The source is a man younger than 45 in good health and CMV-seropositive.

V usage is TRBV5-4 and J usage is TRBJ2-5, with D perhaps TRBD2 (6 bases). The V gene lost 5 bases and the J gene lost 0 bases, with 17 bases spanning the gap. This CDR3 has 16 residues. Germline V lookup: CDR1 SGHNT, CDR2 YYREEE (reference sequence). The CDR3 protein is CASSSGARENQETQYF. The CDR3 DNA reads TGTGCCAGCAGTTCCGGAGCCCGGGAGAACCAAGAGACCCAGTACTTC.

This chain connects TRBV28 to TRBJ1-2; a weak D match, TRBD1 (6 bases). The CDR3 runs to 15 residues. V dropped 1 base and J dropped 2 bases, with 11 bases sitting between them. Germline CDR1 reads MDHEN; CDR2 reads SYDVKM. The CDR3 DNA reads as TGTGCCAGCAGTTTATTACACACAGGGAACTATGGCTACACCTTC. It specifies CASSLLHTGNYGYTF.

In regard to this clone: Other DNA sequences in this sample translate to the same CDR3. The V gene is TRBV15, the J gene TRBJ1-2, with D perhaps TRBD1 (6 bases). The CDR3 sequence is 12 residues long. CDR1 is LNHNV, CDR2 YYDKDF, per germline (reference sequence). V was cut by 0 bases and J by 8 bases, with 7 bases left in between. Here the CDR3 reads CATSRDQGGYTF. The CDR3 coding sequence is TGTGCCACCAGCAGAGATCAGGGGGGCTACACCTTC.

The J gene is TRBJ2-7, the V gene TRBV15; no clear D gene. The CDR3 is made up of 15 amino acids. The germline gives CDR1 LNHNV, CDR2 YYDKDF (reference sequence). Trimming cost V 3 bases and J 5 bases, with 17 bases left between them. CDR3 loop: CATSSDAVTVNEQYF. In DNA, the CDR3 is TGTGCCACCAGCAGCGACGCCGTGACTGTGAACGAGCAGTACTTC.